What follows are 19 T cell receptor beta chains derived from one specimen sequenced in a study of cytomegalovirus exposure and HLA in healthy donors. In the PCR, 60 Vbeta and 13 Jbeta primers were used. Sequencing used immunoSEQ multiplex PCR; TCRdb keeps in-frame clones, though not all of them. The sample contains about 180,000 clones, 75% to 85% of which appear only once. The sequenced sample consisted of PBMCs. These receptor sequences come from a woman aged 25 to 45 in good health and CMV-seropositive.

V is TRBV2 and J is TRBJ1-3; 9 bases are shared with TRBD1. The V segment lost 11 bases and the J segment 0 bases; nucleotides outside the gene matches: 5. Germline V CDR1 and CDR2: SNHLY, FYNNEI. CDR3 length equals 14 residues. The DNA of the CDR3 is TGTGCCGGACAGGGGACAGACTCTGGAAACACCATATATTTT. Amino acids: CAGQGTDSGNTIYF.

The J gene is TRBJ2-2, the V gene TRBV30; D remains unclear. V dropped 0 bases and J dropped 0 bases, with 5 bases sitting between them. Germline loops: CDR1 GTSNPN, CDR2 SVGIG (reference sequence). The CDR3 runs 14 residues. Here the CDR3 DNA reads TGTGCCTGGAGTGTACTCCCGAACACCGGGGAGCTGTTTTTT. Its translation: CAWSVLPNTGELFF.

The chain has TRBV19 and TRBJ1-5; D possibly corresponds to TRBD1 (5 bases). Trimming shortened V by 3 bases and J by 4 bases, and 13 bases separated the two germline ends. The CDR3 loop spans 15 amino acids. Germline CDR1 reads LNHDA; CDR2 reads SQIVND (reference sequence). CDR3 bases: TGTGCCAGTAGTATCTCCGGGGCGGGAAATCAGCCCCAGCATTTT. Its protein is CASSISGAGNQPQHF.

The table lists this clone with a count of one. The rearrangement uses TRBV6-4 and TRBJ1-1, with 9 bases matching TRBD1. The CDR3 length is 14 residues. V lost 5 bases, J lost 1 base, and 2 bases stayed unmatched. Germline assignment: CDR1 MRHNA and CDR2 SNTAGT. The DNA of the CDR3 is TGTGCCAGCAGTAAGGACAGGGGGAACACTGAAGCTTTCTTT. The encoded protein is CASSKDRGNTEAFF.

This sequence joins TRBV11-2 and TRBJ1-4, with 9 bases fitting TRBD1. The CDR3 has 14 residues. The trim removed 4 bases at V and 8 bases at J, leaving 5 bases unmatched. Germline CDR1 is SGHAT and CDR2 is FQNNGV. The chain's CDR3 is CASSSTGGGEKLFF. CDR3 nucleotide sequence: TGTGCCAGCAGCTCAACAGGGGGCGGGGAAAAACTGTTTTTT.

The chain has TRBV30 and TRBJ1-1, with D unresolved. The germline V gene has CDR1 GTSNPN and CDR2 SVGIG (reference sequence). The CDR3 runs 13 residues. Trimming removed 0 bases from V and 8 bases from J, with 13 bases in between. CDR3 amino acids: CAWSVELVSEAFF. In nucleotides, the CDR3 is TGTGCCTGGAGTGTAGAATTGGTAAGCGAAGCTTTCTTT. The whole variable domain, filled in from reference TRBV30 and TRBJ1-1, reads SQTIHQWPATLVQPVGSPLSLECTVEGTSNPNLYWYRQAAGRGLQLLFYSVGIGQISSEVPQNLSASRPQDRQFILSSKKLLLSDSGFYLCAWSVELVSEAFFGQGTRLTVV.

The rearrangement links TRBV16 to TRBJ2-7; weak D call: TRBD2 (5 bases). Trimming took off 0 bases at V and 7 bases at J, with 7 bases between the two ends. The CDR3 is 12 residues long. CDR1 and CDR2 from the germline V gene are KGHSY and FQNENV. This chain's CDR3 is CASSQSDWEQYF. The CDR3 nucleotides are TGTGCCAGCAGCCAATCGGACTGGGAGCAGTACTTC.

The rearrangement links TRBV11-3 to TRBJ2-1, with TRBD2 matching over 9 bases. The ends lost 1 base at V and 5 bases at J; junction bases unmatched: 12. This CDR3 comprises 18 residues. Germline V gives CDR1 SGHNT, CDR2 YENEEA. CDR3 in amino acids: CASSLVGYGASGNNEQFF. The CDR3 coding sequence is TGTGCCAGCAGCTTAGTGGGGTATGGGGCTAGCGGGAACAATGAGCAGTTCTTC. Drawing the rest from reference TRBV11-3 and TRBJ2-1, the complete variable domain is EAGVVQSPRYKIIEKKQPVAFWCNPISGHNTLYWYLQNLGQGPELLIRYENEEAVDDSQLPKDRFSAERLKGVDSTLKIQPAELGDSAVYLCASSLVGYGASGNNEQFFGPGTRLTVL.

The chain recombines TRBV29-1 with TRBJ2-1; the match to TRBD2 covers 14 bases. V gave up 6 bases and J gave up 4 bases; unmatched junction bases: 5. Germline CDR1 reads SQVTM; CDR2 reads ANQGSEA. There are 15 residues in the CDR3. The CDR3 is CSVGTSGSRYNEQFF. DNA for the CDR3: TGCAGCGTGGGGACTAGCGGGAGTCGGTACAATGAGCAGTTCTTC.

This clone was counted a few times. V gene TRBV2 combines with J gene TRBJ2-1, with TRBD2 matching over 12 bases. This CDR3 region has 15 residues. V dropped 6 bases and J dropped 4; count of bases not matched to a gene: 4. Germline CDR1 SNHLY, CDR2 FYNNEI. CDR3 protein: CASRRTSGTYNEQFF. The CDR3 coding sequence is TGTGCCAGCAGGAGGACTAGCGGGACTTACAATGAGCAGTTCTTC.

The rearrangement links TRBV27 to TRBJ1-1; 7 bases agree with TRBD1. CDR1 is MNHEY, CDR2 SMNVEV, per germline (reference sequence). The CDR3 totals 16 residues. V was clipped by 4 bases and J by 5 bases; unmatched bases: 13. CDR3 loop: CASSSRHRGVETEAFF. The CDR3 DNA is TGTGCCAGCAGTTCGCGTCACAGGGGAGTAGAGACTGAAGCTTTCTTT.

J is TRBJ2-1 and V is TRBV11-2, with 10 bases lining up with TRBD2. The CDR3 is 15 amino acids. Per the germline V gene, CDR1 is SGHAT and CDR2 is FQNNGV. After removal of 6 bases from V and 10 bases from J, the junction contained 12 bases not matched to a gene. The CDR3 loop reads CASSMGAGGPGEQFF. The CDR3 coding sequence is TGTGCCAGCAGTATGGGAGCGGGAGGGCCAGGCGAGCAGTTCTTC.

The chain couples TRBV7-2 to TRBJ2-7; perhaps TRBD1 as D (8 bases). The CDR3 extends over 14 amino acids. Trimming stripped 5 bases from V and 5 bases from J, with 16 bases between. Germline CDR1 is SGHTA and CDR2 is FQGNSA. The CDR3 reads CASSQTGGVNEQYF. Here the CDR3 DNA reads TGTGCCAGCAGCCAAACAGGGGGGGTTAACGAGCAGTACTTC.

This clone was counted a single time. The genes are TRBV6-5 and TRBJ2-5; TRBD1 agrees at 7 bases. CDR1 is MNHEY and CDR2 is SVGAGI in the germline V gene. This CDR3 contains 14 residues. Losses at the gene ends were 6 bases for V and 1 base for J; bases not matched to a gene: 5. Here the CDR3 reads CASRPTGAQETQYF. The CDR3 DNA reads as TGTGCCAGCAGACCAACAGGGGCCCAAGAGACCCAGTACTTC.

The chain is built from TRBV11-2 and TRBJ1-5, with D maybe TRBD1 (5 bases). The CDR3 extends over 13 amino acids. The V gene lost 5 bases and the J gene lost 4 bases, with 9 bases spanning the gap. Germline CDR1 reads SGHAT; CDR2 reads FQNNGV. This CDR3 reads CASSPDRNQPQHF. The CDR3 DNA reads TGTGCCAGCAGCCCAGACAGAAATCAGCCCCAGCATTTT.

This clone showed up just once. This chain uses TRBV10-1 with TRBJ1-5; TRBD1 matches 7 bases. V lost 9 bases to trimming and J lost 3 bases; unmatched junction nucleotides: 2. In germline, CDR1 is WNHNN, CDR2 SYGVQD (reference sequence). The CDR3 spans 12 residues. The CDR3 loop is CARQGYNQPQHF. The CDR3 region has the DNA TGCGCCAGACAGGGGTACAATCAGCCCCAGCATTTT.

The rearrangement joins TRBV6-5 to TRBJ1-2; 10 bases align to TRBD1. Germline assignment: CDR1 MNHEY and CDR2 SVGAGI. The CDR3 sequence is 15 residues long. J lost 3 bases, V lost 6 bases, and 7 bases had no gene match. CDR3: CASRTGQGVYYGYTF. The CDR3 coding sequence is TGTGCCAGCAGGACCGGACAGGGGGTCTACTATGGCTACACCTTC.

The chain recombines TRBV27 with TRBJ2-7; D might be TRBD1 (5 bases). Trimming cost V 1 base and J 2 bases, with 9 bases left between them. The CDR3 totals 14 residues. The germline V gene encodes CDR1 MNHEY and CDR2 SMNVEV (reference sequence). CDR3 protein: CASSLFDRTYEQYF. DNA for the CDR3: TGTGCCAGCAGTTTATTTGACAGAACCTACGAGCAGTACTTC.

This rearrangement joins TRBV19 to TRBJ1-1; D is uncertain. Trimming left V 3 bases short and J 0 bases short, with 8 bases between. The germline V gene encodes CDR1 LNHDA and CDR2 SQIVND (reference sequence). The CDR3 spans 14 residues. CDR3 in amino acids: CASSIRQLNTEAFF. The CDR3 bases are TGTGCCAGTAGTATCCGTCAGTTGAACACTGAAGCTTTCTTT.